The 16 T cell receptor beta chains reported below all come from one sample, sequenced in a study of human T cells and chemical hapten exposure. TCRdb used MiXCR to reprocess the RACE reads, holding one entry per CDR3 protein. The sample lists about 84,000 distinct CDR3 sequences; about 10% were seen once. Time point of the sample: patch test 2, 6 weeks after DPC sensitization. As for treatment: therapeutic diphenylcyclopropenone sensitization with weekly scalp DPC. The sequences come from whole blood, collected in connection with sensitization to the hapten diphenylcyclopropenone (DPC). The origin of the receptors is a woman in her 50s with alopecia areata. Some clones in this sample may be carry-over from other donors' samples.

About this clonotype itself: Relative to the germline gene, one junction end is altered; a read error may explain this. The chain couples TRBV27 to TRBJ1-6; possible D gene TRBD1, 6 bases. Germline CDR1 is MNHEY and CDR2 is SMNVEV (reference sequence). The CDR3 totals 14 residues. The CDR3 region is CASSGQPYNTPLHF. The CDR3 DNA is TGTGCCAGCAGTGGACAGCCATATAATACACCCCTCCACTTT.

About this clonotype: This sequence may be a read error, since a much larger clone differs from it by one base. The CDR3 nucleotides read TGTGTCAGCTCACCACCGAGCGGACAGTCTAATGAAAAACTGTTTTTT. Translating it yields CVSSPPSGQSNEKLFF. This chain uses TRBV18 with TRBJ1-4; maybe TRBD1 (6 bases). CDR1 KGHSH and CDR2 LQKENI come from the germline V gene. The CDR3 consists of 16 residues.

This clonotype appeared many times. The gene calls are TRBV28 and TRBJ2-3; 9 bases agree with TRBD1. The CDR3 has 15 residues. Unmatched junction bases numbered 12, after V lost 8 bases and J lost 6 bases. CDR1 is MDHEN and CDR2 is SYDVKM in the germline V gene. The CDR3 sequence: CASQMAGQGLDTQYF. CDR3 nucleotide sequence: TGTGCCAGCCAGATGGCGGGACAGGGCCTTGATACGCAGTATTTT.

This clonotype was seen at least ten times. The CDR3 DNA reads as TGCAGCGTTGCCCCGAAAGCGGGAGGAGTGGCTGATACGCAGTATTTT. Its protein product is CSVAPKAGGVADTQYF. The chain employs TRBV29-1 and TRBJ2-3; 9 bases map to TRBD2. V gave up 4 bases and J gave up 6 bases; unmatched junction bases: 14. Germline assignment: CDR1 SQVTM and CDR2 ANQGSEA. The CDR3 is 16 amino acids.

The chain links TRBV3-1 to TRBJ2-5; unclear D gene. This CDR3 has 14 amino acids. With 0 bases removed from V and 2 bases from J, the gap between germline ends came to 7 bases. Germline-derived CDR1 and CDR2 are LGHDT and YNNKEL (reference sequence). Here the CDR3 DNA reads TGTGCCAGCAGCCAAGATACCGTTCAAGAGACCCAGTACTTC. Its protein product is CASSQDTVQETQYF.

At least ten counts were recorded for this clonotype. The chain combines TRBV3-1 with TRBJ1-3; no firm D call. V gave up 0 bases and J gave up 7 bases, with 4 bases separating them. The CDR3 sequence is 12 residues long. The germline V gene encodes CDR1 LGHDT and CDR2 YNNKEL (reference sequence). CDR3 coding DNA: TGTGCCAGCAGCCAAGACCAGAACACCATATATTTT. This codes for CASSQDQNTIYF.

This clonotype showed up many times. The rearrangement links TRBV29-1 to TRBJ2-6; D might be TRBD2 (5 bases). The CDR3 sequence is 11 residues long. Looked up from germline, CDR1 is SQVTM and CDR2 is ANQGSEA. The V end lost 7 bases, the J end lost 6 bases, and 7 bases lay between the germline ends. The CDR3 protein is CSAGEANVLTF. The DNA of the CDR3 is TGCAGCGCCGGGGAGGCCAACGTCCTGACTTTC.

The chain recombines TRBV6-2 or TRBV6-3 with TRBJ2-7, with TRBD1 matching over 9 bases. V gave up 5 bases and J gave up 6 bases; unmatched junction bases: 23. The CDR3 loop spans 19 amino acids. CDR1 and CDR2 (germline): MNHEY, SVGEGT. CDR3 in amino acids: CASSGTGTGLFPISLEQYF. CDR3 DNA: TGTGCCAGCAGTGGGACCGGGACAGGGTTATTCCCGATCTCCCTCGAGCAGTACTTC.

This clonotype has more than one count but fewer than ten. This chain joins TRBV29-1 and TRBJ1-3; D is undetermined. The CDR3 has 14 residues. Per germline, CDR1 SQVTM and CDR2 ANQGSEA. V was pared by 3 bases and J by 0 bases, with 9 bases between. CDR3 sequence reads: CSVDAGISGNTIYF. CDR3 DNA sequence: TGCAGCGTTGATGCGGGGATCTCTGGAAACACCATATATTTT.

The rearrangement links TRBV20-1 to TRBJ2-3; a weak D match, TRBD2 (5 bases). Germline lookup yields CDR1 DFQATT and CDR2 SNEGSKA (reference sequence). CDR3 length: 13 amino acids. Trimming removed 6 bases from V and 5 bases from J, with 15 bases in between. CDR3 in amino acids: CSAEAEVEDTQYF. CDR3 DNA sequence: TGCAGTGCCGAGGCGGAGGTAGAAGATACGCAGTATTTT.

This clonotype has ten or more counts. The V gene is TRBV4-2, the J gene TRBJ2-1; the match to TRBD2 covers 7 bases. Germline V gene sequence: CDR1 LGHNA, CDR2 YNFKEQ. Germline trimming cut 1 base from V and 3 bases from J; bases unmatched to any gene: 3. The CDR3 has 15 residues. In DNA form, the CDR3 reads TGTGCCAGCAGCCAAGCTACGGGAGGCTACAATGAGCAGTTCTTC. This gives the protein CASSQATGGYNEQFF.

Here the CDR3 reads CASSEQGVTDTQYF. In DNA, the CDR3 is TGTGCCAGCAGTGAGCAGGGGGTCACAGATACGCAGTATTTT. V usage is TRBV2 and J usage is TRBJ2-3; the match to TRBD1 covers 7 bases. Trimming removed 3 bases from V and 2 bases from J; junction bases left unmatched: 2. CDR1 is SNHLY and CDR2 is FYNNEI in the germline V gene. The CDR3 sequence is 14 residues long.

This clonotype was seen a few times. This sequence joins TRBV4-1 and TRBJ2-7, with a possible D match to TRBD1 (6 bases). Germline CDR1 MGHRA, CDR2 YSYEKL. Trimming removed 3 bases at V and 2 bases at J, with 14 bases between. The CDR3 runs to 15 residues. This CDR3 is CASSQLRQVAYEQYF. The CDR3 DNA follows: TGCGCCAGCAGCCAGCTGAGACAGGTTGCCTACGAGCAGTACTTC.

The J gene is TRBJ2-7, the V gene TRBV27; weak D call: TRBD2 (6 bases). The length of the CDR3 is 16 residues. The V end lost 3 bases, the J end lost 6 bases, and 21 bases lay between the germline ends. The germline gives CDR1 MNHEY, CDR2 SMNVEV (reference sequence). The CDR3 here is CASSFITRDSRREQYF. CDR3 bases: TGTGCCAGCAGTTTCATCACCCGGGACTCCCGACGCGAGCAGTACTTC.

This clonotype occurred many times. The rearrangement uses TRBV5-5 and TRBJ2-2; D might be TRBD2 (5 bases). Germline assignment: CDR1 SGHKS and CDR2 YYEKEE (reference sequence). The CDR3 runs to 15 residues. V lost 1 base to trimming and J lost 0 bases, with 7 bases between them. Here the CDR3 DNA reads TGTGCCAGCAGCTTGTTACTAGCGAACACCGGGGAGCTGTTTTTT. Translation gives CASSLLLANTGELFF.

In its sample, this clonotype was seen many times. In DNA form, the CDR3 reads TGTGCCAGCAGCCTGGACCCAGATACGCAGTATTTT. Residues: CASSLDPDTQYF. This rearrangement joins TRBV2 to TRBJ2-3; D unclear. Germline values: CDR1 SNHLY, CDR2 FYNNEI. This CDR3 contains 12 residues. With 6 bases removed from V and 4 bases from J, the gap between germline ends came to 8 bases. Using reference TRBV2 and TRBJ2-3 for the parts outside the CDR3, the full variable domain is EPEVTQTPSHQVTQMGQEVILRCVPISNHLYFYWYRQILGQKVEFLVSFYNNEISEKSEIFDDQFSVERPDGSNFTLKIRSTKLEDSAMYFCASSLDPDTQYFGPGTRLTVL.